A selection of T cell receptor beta chains follows, all from one sample in a study of T cell repertoires in ileal Crohn's disease. TCRdb keeps only in-frame clones here, not all; method: immunoSEQ multiplex PCR. Seen here are 15,000 to 20,000 clones, 72% observed once, and the top ten hold about 4%. The specimen was ileal tissue. The receptors here all came from an adult with Crohn's disease. Both conserved end residues are part of each CDR3. The order of the fields is clone size, V gene, J gene, D gene, CDR3 length, CDR3 DNA, CDR3 protein. A D gene is named only where the DNA matches it firmly. Expanded clones are given a class, and other clones once, few, many or no size at all.

-	TRBV28	TRBJ2-7	-	13	TGTGCCAGCAGTAAGACAGGCATCTACGAGCAGTACTTC	CASSKTGIYEQYF
-	TRBV6-1	TRBJ2-7	TRBD1	15	TGTGCCAGCAGGCCGGGACAGGGTGTGTCCTACGAGCAGTACTTC	CASRPGQGVSYEQYF
-	TRBV4-1	TRBJ1-4	-	16	TGCGCCAGCAGCCAAACAGGGTCCATGGAATATGAAAAACTGTTTTTT	CASSQTGSMEYEKLFF
-	TRBV6-5	TRBJ2-2	TRBD1	14	TGTGCCAGCAGACCAACAGGGGACACCGGGGAGCTGTTTTTT	CASRPTGDTGELFF
-	TRBV5-8	TRBJ2-7	-	15	TGTGCCAGCAGCTTGCGGGCCCCAGGGCTTAACGAGCAGTACTTC	CASSLRAPGLNEQYF
-	TRBV28	TRBJ2-5	TRBD1	15	TGTGCCAGCAGTTTAGGGACAGGGCTTCCCGAGACCCAGTACTTC	CASSLGTGLPETQYF
-	TRBV19	TRBJ1-2	-	12	TGTGCCAGTAGTATAGGCGGGGTTGGCTACACCTTC	CASSIGGVGYTF
-	TRBV5-8	TRBJ1-2	TRBD1	15	TGTGCCAGCAGCCTGGGACAGGGGGAGATCTATGGCTACACCTTC	CASSLGQGEIYGYTF
-	TRBV7-2	TRBJ2-7	-	14	TGTGCCAGCAGCCCGTTGGACATTGCCTACGAGCAGTACTTC	CASSPLDIAYEQYF
-	TRBV6-1	TRBJ2-1	TRBD2	15	TGTGCCAGCAGTCCGGGCGGGGGACCCTACAATGAGCAGTTCTTC	CASSPGGGPYNEQFF
-	TRBV6-1	TRBJ2-1	-	12	TGTGCCGGAGGGACAGACTACAATGAGCAGTTCTTC	CAGGTDYNEQFF
-	TRBV4-1	TRBJ2-7	TRBD1	16	TGCGCCAGCAGCCAAGATCCGCGACAGGGAAACTACGAGCAGTACTTC	CASSQDPRQGNYEQYF
-	TRBV15	TRBJ1-6	TRBD1	15	TGTGCCACCAGCAGAGTCACAGGGGTAAATTCACCCCTCCACTTT	CATSRVTGVNSPLHF
-	TRBV30	TRBJ2-7	-	13	TGTGCCTGGAGTGGGGACGGGGGTGGTTTGGAGTACTTC	CAWSGDGGGLEYF
-	TRBV15	TRBJ2-1	TRBD1	15	TGTGCCACCAGCAGAGATTTCAGGGGGCATAATGAGCAGTTCTTC	CATSRDFRGHNEQFF
once	TRBV18	TRBJ2-3	-	17	TGTGCCAGCTCACCATTACCGCCTAGGTTCCGCACAGATACGCAGTATTTT	CASSPLPPRFRTDTQYF
once	TRBV4-2	TRBJ2-6	TRBD2	21	TGTGCCAGCAGCCAAGATCCCAGCCTTAGCGGGGGGGCCTTTGGGGCCAACGTCCTGACTTTC	CASSQDPSLSGGAFGANVLTF
few	TRBV6-4	TRBJ1-2	-	16	TGTGCCAGCAGTTCTCAGGCCGGGGGGTCTAACTATGGCTACACCTTC	CASSSQAGGSNYGYTF
-	TRBV11-2	TRBJ2-6	TRBD1	16	TGTGCCAGCAGCCCGTTCACAGGGGCTGGGGCCAACGTCCTGACTTTC	CASSPFTGAGANVLTF
-	TRBV19	TRBJ1-1	-	10	TGTGCCAGTAGGGCGGCTGAAGCTTTCTTT	CASRAAEAFF
once	TRBV5-1	TRBJ2-1	TRBD2	14	TGCGCCAGCAGCCCCGGACTAGTGAACAATGAGCAGTTCTTC	CASSPGLVNNEQFF
-	TRBV9	TRBJ2-1	-	15	TGTGCCAGCAGCCAGCGGGGGGACAGGGGCAATGAGCAGTTCTTC	CASSQRGDRGNEQFF
-	TRBV5-6	TRBJ2-5	TRBD1	14	TGTGCCAGCAGCTCGGGACAGGCTCAAGAGACCCAGTACTTC	CASSSGQAQETQYF
-	TRBV9	TRBJ2-7	TRBD1	13	TGTGCCAGCAGCGTGGATAACAGGGGCGAGCAGTACTTC	CASSVDNRGEQYF